This T cell receptor beta chain came from a study of T cells after yellow fever vaccination. Background on the study: Any fraction with a low cell number was prepared using SMART-Seq v4 Ultra Low Input. Study-wide results and caveats: CD4 and CD8 compartments shared a small share of clonotypes. A large majority of primary-vaccination clones showed up again after the booster (about 96% CD4, around 90% CD8).

This clonotype was observed many times. Antigen: not known. V shed 1 base and J shed 4 bases, with 10 bases lying between them. From germline, CDR1 is GTSNPN and CDR2 SVGIG (reference sequence). The CDR3 runs 13 residues. UMIs and a universal primer site were added when TCR cDNA was made by 5'RACE template switching. TCRdb re-analysed the 5' RACE reads in MiXCR, keeping a single row per CDR3 protein. In the table there are under 550,000 distinct CDR3 sequences, just over 20% of which are singletons. The chain couples TRBV30 to TRBJ2-5; D is unclear. The material was PBMCs, obtained 20 to 25 days after the first yellow fever vaccination. The TCR was taken from a man younger than 30 who received the YFV17D yellow fever vaccine. CDR3 loop: CAWSGTNGETQYF. The DNA for the CDR3 is TGTGCCTGGAGTGGGACGAACGGAGAGACCCAGTACTTC.